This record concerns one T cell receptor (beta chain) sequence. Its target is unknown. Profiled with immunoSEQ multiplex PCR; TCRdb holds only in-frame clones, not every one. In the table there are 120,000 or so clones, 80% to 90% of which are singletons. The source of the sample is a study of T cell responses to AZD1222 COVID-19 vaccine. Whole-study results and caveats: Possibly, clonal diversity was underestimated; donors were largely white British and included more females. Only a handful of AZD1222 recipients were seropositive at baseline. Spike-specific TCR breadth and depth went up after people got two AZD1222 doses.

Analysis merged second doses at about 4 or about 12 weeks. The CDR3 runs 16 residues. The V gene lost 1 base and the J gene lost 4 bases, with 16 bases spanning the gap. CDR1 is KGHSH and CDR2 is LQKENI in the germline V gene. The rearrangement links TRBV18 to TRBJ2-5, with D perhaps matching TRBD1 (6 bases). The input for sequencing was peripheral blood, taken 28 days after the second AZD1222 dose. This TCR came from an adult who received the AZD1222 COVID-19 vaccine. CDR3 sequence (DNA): TGTGCCAGCTCACCACAGATACAGGGTTCAGCAGAGACCCAGTACTTC. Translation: CASSPQIQGSAETQYF. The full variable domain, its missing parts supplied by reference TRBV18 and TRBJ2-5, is NAGVMQNPRHLVRRRGQEARLRCSPMKGHSHVYWYRQLPEEGLKFMVYLQKENIIDESGMPKERFSAEFPKEGPSILRIQQVVRGDSAAYFCASSPQIQGSAETQYFGPGTRLLVL.